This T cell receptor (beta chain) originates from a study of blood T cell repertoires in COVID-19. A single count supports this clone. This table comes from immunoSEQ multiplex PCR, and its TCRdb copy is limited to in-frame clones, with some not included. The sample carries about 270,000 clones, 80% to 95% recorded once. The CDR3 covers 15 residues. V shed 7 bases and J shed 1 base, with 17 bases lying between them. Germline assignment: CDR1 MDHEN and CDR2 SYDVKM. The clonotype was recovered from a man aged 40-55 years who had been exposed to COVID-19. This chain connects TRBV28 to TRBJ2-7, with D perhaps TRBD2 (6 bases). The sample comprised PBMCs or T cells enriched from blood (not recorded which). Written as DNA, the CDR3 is TGTGCCAGCACTCTAAGGCTAGCGCCATCCTACGAGCAGTACTTC. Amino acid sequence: CASTLRLAPSYEQYF.